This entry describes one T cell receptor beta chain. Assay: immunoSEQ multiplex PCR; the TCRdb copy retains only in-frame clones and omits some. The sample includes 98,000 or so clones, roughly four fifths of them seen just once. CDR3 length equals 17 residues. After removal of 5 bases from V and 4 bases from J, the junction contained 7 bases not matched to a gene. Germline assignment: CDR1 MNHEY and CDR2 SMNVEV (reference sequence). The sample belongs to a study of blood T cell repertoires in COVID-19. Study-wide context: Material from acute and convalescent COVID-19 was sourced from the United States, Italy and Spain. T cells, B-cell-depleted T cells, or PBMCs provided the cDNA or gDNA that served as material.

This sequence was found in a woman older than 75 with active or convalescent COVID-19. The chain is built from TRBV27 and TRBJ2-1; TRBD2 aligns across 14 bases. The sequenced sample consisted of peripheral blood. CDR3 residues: CASSTGLAGGPYNEQFF. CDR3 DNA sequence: TGTGCCAGCAGTACCGGACTAGCGGGGGGTCCTTACAATGAGCAGTTCTTC.